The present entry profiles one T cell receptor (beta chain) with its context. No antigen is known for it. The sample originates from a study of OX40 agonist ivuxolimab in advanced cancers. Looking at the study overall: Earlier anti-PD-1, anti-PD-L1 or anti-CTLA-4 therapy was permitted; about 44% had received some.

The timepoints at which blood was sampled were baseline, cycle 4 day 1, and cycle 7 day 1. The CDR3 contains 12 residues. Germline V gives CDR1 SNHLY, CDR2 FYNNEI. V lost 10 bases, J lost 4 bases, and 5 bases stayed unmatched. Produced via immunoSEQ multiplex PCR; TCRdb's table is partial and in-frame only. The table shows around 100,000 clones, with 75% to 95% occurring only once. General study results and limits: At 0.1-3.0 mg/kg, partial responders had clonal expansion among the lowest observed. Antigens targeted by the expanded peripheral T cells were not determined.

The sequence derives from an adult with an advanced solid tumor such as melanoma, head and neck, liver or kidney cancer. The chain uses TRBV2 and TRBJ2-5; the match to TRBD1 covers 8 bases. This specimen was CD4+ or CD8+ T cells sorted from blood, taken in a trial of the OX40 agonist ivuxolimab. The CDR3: CATTGTGETQYF. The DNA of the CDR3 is TGTGCCACCACCGGGACAGGAGAGACCCAGTACTTC.